This TCR beta chain was observed in a study of T-cell memory formation after mild COVID-19. Study outcomes and limitations: Shrinking CD4+ clones resided mostly in CM and EM, and CD8+ ones in EMRA.

The V gene lost 2 bases and the J gene lost 3 bases, with 14 bases spanning the gap. This CDR3 comprises 16 residues. The authors produced TCR alpha and TCR beta cDNA libraries with sample barcodes and UMIs by 5'RACE using constant-segment primers. Each CDR3 protein is one row after TCRdb ran MiXCR on the 5' RACE reads. In the table there are 500,000 to 600,000 distinct CDR3 sequences, about a sixth of which are singletons. This clonotype was seen more than once but under ten times. Antigen specificity is unknown. Sequenced sample: PBMCs or a T cell subset sorted from them (not recorded which). The chain recombines TRBV12-3 or TRBV12-4 with TRBJ1-3; D possibly corresponds to TRBD1 (5 bases). The clonotype originates from an adult woman who had mild COVID-19 (a few samples of this study predate the infection). Cell type and time point are not known. CDR3 sequence: CASSLSRRGSGNTIYF. CDR3 nucleotides: TGTGCCAGCAGTTTATCAAGAAGGGGTAGTGGAAACACCATATATTTT.